The 32 T cell receptor beta chains given below trace back to one sample, sequenced in a study of cytomegalovirus exposure and HLA in healthy donors. Primers included in the PCR were 60 Vbeta and 13 Jbeta primers. The protocol was immunoSEQ multiplex PCR, while the TCRdb copy is restricted to in-frame clones and leaves out a portion. This table has 150,000 or so clones, roughly 80% appearing once. Sequencing input: PBMCs. The receptor source for this set is a woman under 30 in good health and CMV-seronegative.

This clone came up a few times. This chain connects TRBV11-3 to TRBJ2-1, with D maybe TRBD2 (6 bases). The V gene lost 1 base and the J gene lost 8 bases, with 15 bases spanning the gap. The germline CDR1 and CDR2 sequences are SGHNT and YENEEA. This CDR3 is 15 amino acids long. The CDR3 bases are TGTGCCAGCAGCTTAGTTAGCGGAGGGCTCTATGAGCAGTTCTTC. This sequence encodes CASSLVSGGLYEQFF. The entire variable domain, with the rest obtained from reference TRBV11-3 and TRBJ2-1, is as follows: EAGVVQSPRYKIIEKKQPVAFWCNPISGHNTLYWYLQNLGQGPELLIRYENEEAVDDSQLPKDRFSAERLKGVDSTLKIQPAELGDSAVYLCASSLVSGGLYEQFFGPGTRLTVL.

The rearrangement uses TRBV19 and TRBJ2-1; maybe TRBD2 (6 bases). CDR1 LNHDA and CDR2 SQIVND come from the germline V gene (reference sequence). Trimming removed 5 bases at V and 6 bases at J, with 14 bases between. CDR3 length equals 14 residues. CDR3 nucleotides: TGTGCCAGTAGTCACCCCCCAGCGGGCAATGAGCAGTTCTTC. Its protein is CASSHPPAGNEQFF.

CDR3 DNA sequence: TGTGCCAGCAGCTTAAGGACAGGAACCAACTACGAGCAGTACTTC. This encodes CASSLRTGTNYEQYF. The rearrangement uses TRBV7-8 and TRBJ2-5; 7 bases line up with TRBD1. The J call may not be correct, given that the DNA end is closer to TRBJ2-7. CDR1 is SGHVS, CDR2 FQNEAQ, per germline. This CDR3 is built from 15 residues.

On this clone itself: The sample carries other DNA sequences with the same CDR3. This sequence joins TRBV6-5 and TRBJ2-1, with D perhaps matching TRBD2 (5 bases). The CDR3 is made up of 11 amino acids. Germline V gene lookup returns CDR1 MNHEY and CDR2 SVGAGI. V lost 2 bases to trimming and J lost 9 bases, with 5 bases between them. CDR3 sequence reads: CASSYRGEQFF. As DNA, the CDR3 is TGTGCCAGCAGTTACCGGGGTGAGCAGTTCTTC.

The V and J genes are TRBV5-4 and TRBJ2-5, with TRBD2 matching over 7 bases. Germline values: CDR1 SGHNT, CDR2 YYREEE (reference sequence). There are 14 residues in the CDR3. Trimming took 3 bases from V and 4 from J; bases not matched to a gene: 6. CDR3 coding DNA: TGTGCCAGCAGCTGGCGGGAGAAGGCAGAGACCCAGTACTTC. Protein product: CASSWREKAETQYF.

This sequence joins TRBV27 and TRBJ2-7, with TRBD1 matching 7 bases. Per the germline V gene, CDR1 is MNHEY and CDR2 is SMNVEV (reference sequence). This CDR3 is built from 17 residues. The trim removed 5 bases at V and 0 bases at J, leaving 13 bases unmatched. CDR3 amino acids: CASSPGTVPHGSYEQYF. The CDR3 DNA sequence: TGTGCCAGCAGTCCGGGGACAGTCCCCCATGGCTCCTACGAGCAGTACTTC.

This clone was counted only a few times. The chain has TRBV27 and TRBJ2-7, with a possible D match to TRBD1 (5 bases). Germline CDR1 is MNHEY and CDR2 is SMNVEV (reference sequence). V was shortened by 11 bases and J by 3 bases, with 20 bases between the two germline ends. The CDR3 length is 14 residues. CDR3 bases: TGTGCCGGGGTGGGGCCTCAGGACCTCTACGAGCAGTACTTC. It translates to CAGVGPQDLYEQYF.

The gene calls are TRBV27 and TRBJ1-4, with 9 bases identical to TRBD1. Germline V lookup: CDR1 MNHEY, CDR2 SMNVEV (reference sequence). This CDR3 has 17 amino acids. After removal of 3 bases from V and 8 bases from J, the junction contained 13 bases not matched to a gene. This CDR3 reads CASSFQGTGGFGEKLFF. The CDR3, as DNA: TGTGCCAGCAGTTTCCAGGGAACAGGGGGCTTTGGAGAAAAACTGTTTTTT.

The chain combines TRBV7-8 with TRBJ2-7, with TRBD2 matching over 10 bases. The CDR3 has 14 residues. Germline CDR1 is SGHVS and CDR2 is FQNEAQ. With 4 bases clipped from V and 2 bases from J, the junction kept 2 bases outside the gene matches. The CDR3 DNA reads as TGTGCCAGCAGCTGGACTAGCGGCACCTACGAGCAGTACTTC. The encoded protein is CASSWTSGTYEQYF.

The chain recombines TRBV7-3 with TRBJ1-1, with D possibly matching TRBD1 (5 bases). The CDR3 loop spans 13 amino acids. The germline V gene has CDR1 SGHTA and CDR2 FQGTGA. V lost 4 bases and J lost 2, with 8 bases in between. The CDR3 DNA is TGTGCCAGCAGCTCTGACAGAAACACTGAAGCTTTCTTT. Translating gives CASSSDRNTEAFF.

The chain combines TRBV28 with TRBJ1-1; no firm D call. The CDR3 spans 14 residues. The V and J ends lost 6 bases and 1 base respectively, with 12 bases between them. Germline V gene lookup returns CDR1 MDHEN and CDR2 SYDVKM. The CDR3 DNA is TGTGCCAGCAGCCTACCCCCAGGGAACACTGAAGCTTTCTTT. Residues: CASSLPPGNTEAFF.

V is TRBV7-8 and J is TRBJ2-5; tentatively, D is TRBD1 (8 bases). The ends were cut back, 4 bases at V and 4 bases at J, with 16 bases in the middle. There are 15 residues in the CDR3. Germline V gene lookup returns CDR1 SGHVS and CDR2 FQNEAQ. The CDR3: CASSSLTGEGETQYF. The CDR3 DNA is TGTGCCAGCAGCTCATTGACAGGGGAGGGAGAGACCCAGTACTTC.

This chain joins TRBV28 and TRBJ2-3; 9 nucleotides line up with TRBD2. The J segment lost 4 bases and the V segment lost 5 bases, leaving 7 bases of the junction unmatched. Germline V gene sequence: CDR1 MDHEN, CDR2 SYDVKM. The CDR3 extends over 15 amino acids. DNA for the CDR3: TGTGCCAGCAGTACGGGGGGACTAGCACCAGATACGCAGTATTTT. Its protein product is CASSTGGLAPDTQYF.

The V and J genes are TRBV4-1 and TRBJ2-1; 14 nucleotides line up with TRBD2. The CDR3 is 17 residues long. Trimming took 1 base from V and 9 from J; bases not matched to a gene: 8. Germline V lookup: CDR1 MGHRA, CDR2 YSYEKL. The CDR3 nucleotides read TGCGCCAGCAGCCAAGGTTGGGGACTAGCGGGAGTGGGTGAGCAGTTCTTC. It codes for CASSQGWGLAGVGEQFF.

This chain links TRBV28 with TRBJ1-2, with D perhaps TRBD1 (5 bases). The germline CDR1 and CDR2 sequences are MDHEN and SYDVKM. V was trimmed by 3 bases and J by 5 bases, leaving 16 bases between them. The CDR3 is made up of 15 amino acids. The CDR3 DNA sequence: TGTGCCAGCAGTTTGGGGCAGGTGGTCAGGTATGGCTACACCTTC. It is translated as CASSLGQVVRYGYTF.

V is TRBV20-1 and J is TRBJ2-5; D gene unclear. CDR1 and CDR2 (germline): DFQATT, SNEGSKA (reference sequence). The CDR3 spans 11 residues. The V end was cut by 7 bases, the J end by 1 base, with 7 bases between. As DNA, the CDR3 is TGCAGTGTCGTCAGCCAAGAGACCCAGTACTTC. Amino acid sequence: CSVVSQETQYF.

The V gene is TRBV10-3, the J gene TRBJ2-1; 12 nucleotides match TRBD2. The CDR3 extends over 18 amino acids. Germline values: CDR1 ENHRY, CDR2 SYGVKD. The V gene end was trimmed by 2 bases and the J gene end by 4 bases; junction bases not matched to a gene: 9. CDR3 amino acids: CAISEEGTGTSGYNEQFF. The CDR3 DNA follows: TGTGCCATCAGTGAGGAAGGGACCGGGACTAGCGGGTACAATGAGCAGTTCTTC.

The V gene is TRBV25-1, the J gene TRBJ2-2; TRBD1 matches at 8 bases. The trim removed 4 bases at V and 6 bases at J, leaving 1 base unmatched. This CDR3 has 13 amino acids. CDR1 is MGHDK and CDR2 is SYGVNS in the germline V gene. The DNA of the CDR3 is TGTGCCAGCAGTGCAGGGGGCGCCGGGGAGCTGTTTTTT. It is translated as CASSAGGAGELFF.

The table lists this clone with a count of one. CDR3 sequence reads: CASSAQGGVTGELFF. The CDR3 nucleotides read TGTGCCAGCAGCGCCCAGGGTGGGGTCACCGGGGAGCTGTTTTTT. This chain uses TRBV9 with TRBJ2-2, with a tentative D call TRBD1 (5 bases). Germline V gene sequence: CDR1 SGDLS, CDR2 YYNGEE. The CDR3 length is 15 residues. The V and J ends lost 3 bases and 4 bases respectively, with 13 bases between them.

This sequence joins TRBV5-6 and TRBJ1-5; 9 bases match TRBD1. Trimming removed 4 bases from V and 7 bases from J; junction bases left unmatched: 9. This CDR3 is built from 15 residues. Germline CDR1 is SGHDT and CDR2 is YYEEEE. The CDR3 region has the DNA TGTGCCAGCAGCATCGCGGGACAGGGCCGGCAGCCCCAGCATTTT. Translating it yields CASSIAGQGRQPQHF.

This chain links TRBV2 with TRBJ2-7; 7 nucleotides line up with TRBD1. The CDR3 contains 14 residues. Trimming cost V 6 bases and J 0 bases; bases outside gene matches: 5. CDR1 SNHLY and CDR2 FYNNEI come from the germline V gene. The CDR3 loop reads CASRGTELSYEQYF. In DNA form, the CDR3 reads TGTGCCAGCAGAGGGACAGAGCTCTCCTACGAGCAGTACTTC.

This clone was detected a few times. The V gene is TRBV28, the J gene TRBJ1-4; 10 positions agree with TRBD1. V was pared by 6 bases and J by 1 base, with 2 bases of the junction left unmatched. Germline CDR1 and CDR2: MDHEN and SYDVKM. The CDR3 extends over 15 amino acids. This chain's CDR3 is CASSRDRGTNEKLFF. In DNA, the CDR3 is TGTGCCAGCAGCAGGGACAGGGGAACTAATGAAAAACTGTTTTTT.

This sequence joins TRBV7-2 and TRBJ1-5; D unresolved. Germline CDR1 and CDR2: SGHTA and FQGNSA. Trimming took 1 base from V and 0 from J, leaving 16 bases between them. The CDR3 is 18 amino acids. The CDR3 reads CASSLDSFGYYSNQPQHF. CDR3 sequence (DNA): TGTGCCAGCAGCTTAGACTCTTTTGGCTACTATAGCAATCAGCCCCAGCATTTT.

A few counts support this clone. The gene calls are TRBV11-2 and TRBJ1-1, with 8 bases matching TRBD1. The germline V gene has CDR1 SGHAT and CDR2 FQNNGV. V shed 5 bases and J 5 bases; nucleotides not matched to a gene: 10. This CDR3 is built from 15 residues. Here the CDR3 reads CASSPLTGALTEAFF. The DNA for the CDR3 is TGTGCCAGCAGCCCGTTGACAGGGGCGCTGACTGAAGCTTTCTTT.

This clone has just one count. V usage is TRBV18 and J usage is TRBJ2-5; D might be TRBD1 (5 bases). The V gene's germline CDR1 is KGHSH and CDR2 LQKENI. V was trimmed by 2 bases and J by 4 bases, leaving 5 bases between them. The CDR3 is 12 residues long. The CDR3 here is CASSPRGETQYF. In DNA form, the CDR3 reads TGTGCCAGCTCACCAAGGGGAGAGACCCAGTACTTC.

This chain links TRBV21-1 with TRBJ2-5; TRBD2 is the table's D call, not checked against the DNA. TRBV21-1 is marked as a pseudogene. The CDR3 covers 15 residues. The chain's CDR3 is CASRAWRELMKTQYF. The CDR3 DNA sequence: TGTGCCAGCAGGGCTTGGCGGGAGCTAATGAAGACCCAGTACTTC.

V is TRBV25-1 and J is TRBJ1-6; 9 bases agree with TRBD1. This CDR3 has 14 amino acids. Germline trimming cut 6 bases from V and 8 bases from J; bases unmatched to any gene: 5. CDR1 and CDR2 (germline): MGHDK, SYGVNS. The CDR3, as DNA: TGTGCCAGCAGGGACAGGGGAGAGGATTCACCCCTCCACTTT. The encoded protein is CASRDRGEDSPLHF.

This CDR3 reads CASSTPQRGYEQYF. The CDR3 coding sequence is TGTGCCAGCAGCACCCCCCAGCGGGGGTACGAGCAGTACTTC. V usage is TRBV11-1 and J usage is TRBJ2-7; 8 bases are a match to TRBD2. This CDR3 comprises 14 residues. CDR1 is SGHAT, CDR2 FQDESV, per germline (reference sequence). Trimming at V came to 5 bases and at J to 4 bases, leaving 7 bases not matched to a gene.

This clone was counted only a few times. The junction and the germline gene differ at one end; a read error may be behind it. The V call is TRBV7-9, the J call TRBJ2-7; 7 nucleotides match TRBD2. CDR1 and CDR2 from the germline V gene are SEHNR and FQNEAQ (reference sequence). This CDR3 is built from 15 residues. The CDR3 spells CSSSHPLATPYEQYF. CDR3 nucleotide sequence: TGTTCCAGCAGCCATCCACTAGCGACCCCGTACGAGCAGTACTTC. Drawing the rest from reference TRBV7-9 and TRBJ2-7, the complete variable domain is DTGVSQNPRHKITKRGQNVTFRCDPISEHNRLYWYRQTLGQGPEFLTYFQNEAQLEKSRLLSDRFSAERPKGSFSTLEIQRTEQGDSAMYLCSSSHPLATPYEQYFGPGTRLTVT.

The chain employs TRBV6-5 and TRBJ1-4, with a possible D match to TRBD1 (6 bases). V was shortened by 5 bases and J by 8 bases, with 12 bases between the two germline ends. This CDR3 comprises 13 residues. Germline V gene sequence: CDR1 MNHEY, CDR2 SVGAGI. The CDR3 DNA is TGTGCCAGCAGTCGCCGGACAGTGGAAAAACTGTTTTTT. This sequence encodes CASSRRTVEKLFF.

The chain links TRBV7-8 to TRBJ2-1, with 8 bases matching TRBD1. The J segment lost 4 bases and the V segment lost 3 bases, leaving 8 bases of the junction unmatched. CDR1 is SGHVS, CDR2 FQNEAQ, per germline. This CDR3 spans 16 amino acids. CDR3 sequence reads: CASSFGRDRSYNEQFF. Here the CDR3 DNA reads TGTGCCAGCAGCTTCGGCCGGGACAGGAGTTACAATGAGCAGTTCTTC.

This chain connects TRBV27 to TRBJ2-5; the D is unclear. Germline values: CDR1 MNHEY, CDR2 SMNVEV (reference sequence). The V end lost 1 base, the J end lost 3 bases, and 6 bases lay between the germline ends. This CDR3 region has 13 residues. Written as DNA, the CDR3 is TGTGCCAGCAGTTTATACAGAGAAGAGACCCAGTACTTC. Translation: CASSLYREETQYF.